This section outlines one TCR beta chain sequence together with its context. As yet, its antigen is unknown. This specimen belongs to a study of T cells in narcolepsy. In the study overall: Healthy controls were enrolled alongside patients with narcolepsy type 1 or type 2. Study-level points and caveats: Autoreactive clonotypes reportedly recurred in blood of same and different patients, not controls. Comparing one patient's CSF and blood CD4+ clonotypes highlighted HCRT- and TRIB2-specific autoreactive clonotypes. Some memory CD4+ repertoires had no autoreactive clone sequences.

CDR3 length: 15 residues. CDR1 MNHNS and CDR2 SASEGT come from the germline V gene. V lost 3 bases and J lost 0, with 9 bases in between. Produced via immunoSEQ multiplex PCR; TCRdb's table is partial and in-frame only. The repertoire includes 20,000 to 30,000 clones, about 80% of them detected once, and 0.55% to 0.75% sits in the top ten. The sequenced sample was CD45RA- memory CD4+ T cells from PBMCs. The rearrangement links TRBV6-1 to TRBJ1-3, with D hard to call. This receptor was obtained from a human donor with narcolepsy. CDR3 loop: CASSEGFYSGNTIYF. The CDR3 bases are TGTGCCAGCAGTGAGGGGTTCTACTCTGGAAACACCATATATTTT.